This TCR beta chain was captured by sequencing in a study of shared clonotypes between healthy human individuals. Study background: Used for every donor were three CD4 naive, three CD4 memory, two CD8 naive and one CD8 memory plate. Study-level results: It was the non-shared clonotypes that had lower generation probabilities than clonotypes shared by all four donors.

Naivety among CD8 cells was defined by CD45RO negativity and positive CCR7 selection, thereby excluding terminally differentiated effector memory CD45RA+ cells. Worth noting for this clone: Its antigen remains unidentified.

Replicate PCRs from sorted subsets contained roughly 200 ng DNA, which is around 30,000 T cell genomes. Sequencing was performed with immunoSEQ multiplex PCR; in TCRdb, only in-frame clones are kept and a portion is missing. The table lists approximately 2,000,000 clones, just under 95% of them singletons. The CDR3 spans 13 residues. J was trimmed by 5 bases and V by 8 bases; bases with no gene match: 8. In germline, CDR1 is MDHEN, CDR2 SYDVKM. The sample was naive CD8+ T cells from PBMCs. The clonotype comes from a young man in good health. Some clones in this sample may be carry-over from other donors' samples. The V gene is TRBV28, the J gene TRBJ1-2, with 7 nucleotides matching TRBD1. In nucleotides, the CDR3 is TGTGCCAGCGCTGGACAGGATGAGTATGGCTACACCTTC. Translating gives CASAGQDEYGYTF.